The 23 T cell receptor beta chains below were found in one sample sequenced in a study of blood T cell repertoires in COVID-19. Sequencing used immunoSEQ multiplex PCR; TCRdb keeps in-frame clones, though not all of them. The table includes about 150,000 clones, around 80% detected once. The specimen was peripheral blood. The origin of the receptors is a human donor with acute or convalescent COVID-19. The donor label of this sample is uncertain.

This rearrangement joins TRBV5-4 to TRBJ1-2; D is perhaps TRBD1 (5 bases). CDR1 and CDR2 from the germline V gene are SGHNT and YYREEE (reference sequence). The CDR3 length is 15 residues. Trimming left V 2 bases short and J 5 bases short, with 16 bases between. The CDR3 DNA sequence: TGTGCCAGCAGCTTCTCGCCCTCGGGGGGATATGGCTACACCTTC. Translated, it gives CASSFSPSGGYGYTF.

This clone appeared many times. The chain recombines TRBV7-2 with TRBJ1-2; 7 nucleotides line up with TRBD1. The CDR3 is made up of 15 amino acids. Unmatched junction bases numbered 14, after V lost 4 bases and J lost 9 bases. Germline-derived CDR1 and CDR2 are SGHTA and FQGNSA. The CDR3 sequence: CASSSGQPSLWSYTF. In nucleotides, the CDR3 is TGTGCCAGCAGCTCGGGACAGCCAAGCCTATGGAGCTACACCTTC.

The chain is built from TRBV7-3 and TRBJ2-3, with 10 bases that match TRBD2. The CDR3 has 15 amino acids. V gave up 2 bases and J gave up 1 base; unmatched junction bases: 0. Per germline, CDR1 SGHTA and CDR2 FQGTGA. Here the CDR3 DNA reads TGTGCCAGCAGCTTACTAGCGGGGGGCACAGATACGCAGTATTTT. Translation: CASSLLAGGTDTQYF.

This sequence joins TRBV6-5 and TRBJ1-6, with D possibly TRBD1 on 5 matching bases. The CDR3 spans 13 residues. Germline assignment: CDR1 MNHEY and CDR2 SVGAGI. The ends were cut back, 4 bases at V and 8 bases at J, with 9 bases in the middle. The CDR3 DNA is TGTGCCAGCAGTTCTATGACAGATTCACCCCTCCACTTT. Encoded protein: CASSSMTDSPLHF.

The gene calls are TRBV5-1 and TRBJ1-1, with TRBD1 matching over 7 bases. This CDR3 region has 13 residues. V lost 1 base and J lost 7; bases outside the gene matches: 4. Germline loops: CDR1 SGHRS, CDR2 YFSETQ. The CDR3 bases are TGCGCCAGCAGCTTGACAGGGGATAATGAAGCTTTCTTT. This translates into CASSLTGDNEAFF.

The rearrangement links TRBV13 to TRBJ2-1; 10 bases line up with TRBD2. CDR3 size: 16 residues. With 0 bases clipped from V and 10 bases from J, the junction kept 9 bases outside the gene matches. CDR1 is PRHDT, CDR2 FYEKMQ, per germline (reference sequence). The DNA for the CDR3 is TGTGCCAGCAGCTTAGGTTCTAGCGGGGGCCCCCTGGAGCAGTTCTTC. As protein: CASSLGSSGGPLEQFF.

The chain couples TRBV6-1 to TRBJ1-5; D gene ambiguous. CDR1 MNHNS and CDR2 SASEGT come from the germline V gene. This CDR3 region has 14 residues. Trimming pared 0 bases from V and 7 bases from J, leaving 10 bases between. CDR3 coding DNA: TGTGCCAGCAGTGAAGCGCGGTTCGGCCAGCCCCAGCATTTT. It encodes CASSEARFGQPQHF.

V and J are TRBV30 and TRBJ2-3, with D possibly TRBD1 on 5 matching bases. Germline CDR1 reads GTSNPN; CDR2 reads SVGIG (reference sequence). The CDR3 length is 14 residues. V gave up 0 bases and J gave up 2 bases, with 9 bases separating them. The CDR3 loop reads CAWSVGQNTDTQYF. The DNA of the CDR3 is TGTGCCTGGAGTGTGGGGCAGAACACAGATACGCAGTATTTT. Variable domain in full (rest from reference TRBV30 and TRBJ2-3): SQTIHQWPATLVQPVGSPLSLECTVEGTSNPNLYWYRQAAGRGLQLLFYSVGIGQISSEVPQNLSASRPQDRQFILSSKKLLLSDSGFYLCAWSVGQNTDTQYFGPGTRLTVL.

There are a few counts of this clone. At one end the junction does not follow the germline gene, possibly because of a read error. This chain joins TRBV30 and TRBJ2-2; no definite D call. The CDR3 runs 11 residues. The germline V gene has CDR1 GTSNPN and CDR2 SVGIG (reference sequence). CDR3 amino acids: CAWSVGPIKRF. CDR3 bases: TGTGCCTGGAGTGTAGGCCCTATCAAGCGCTTT.

This clone was seen only once. The chain carries TRBV19 and TRBJ1-6; 9 nucleotides align to TRBD1. The CDR3 is 17 amino acids. Germline lookup yields CDR1 LNHDA and CDR2 SQIVND (reference sequence). V lost 0 bases, J lost 3 bases, and 3 bases stayed unmatched. As DNA, the CDR3 is TGTGCCAGTAGTATAGACACAGGGGGCGGCTATAATTCACCCCTCCACTTT. Translation: CASSIDTGGGYNSPLHF.

This clone was found a few times. The junction departs from germline at one end; a sequencing error may be responsible. The chain is built from TRBV6-5 and TRBJ1-4, with D possibly being TRBD1 (6 bases). Germline values: CDR1 MNHEY, CDR2 SVGAGI. The CDR3 is 15 amino acids. For the CDR3, the DNA is TGTGCCAGCAGTAACCTACAGGGAACTAGTGAAAAACTGTTTTTT. It is translated as CASSNLQGTSEKLFF.

The chain combines TRBV19 with TRBJ1-5; 8 positions agree with TRBD1. The germline V gene encodes CDR1 LNHDA and CDR2 SQIVND (reference sequence). The CDR3 has 17 amino acids. The V gene end was trimmed by 6 bases and the J gene end by 2 bases; junction bases not matched to a gene: 12. CDR3 coding DNA: TGTGCCAGTAGGAGCCGCGGGACAGGAGAAGGCAATCAGCCCCAGCATTTT. It specifies CASRSRGTGEGNQPQHF.

V gene TRBV14 combines with J gene TRBJ1-1, with unresolved D. This CDR3 contains 15 residues. The germline V gene has CDR1 SGHDN and CDR2 FVKESK. Trimming shortened V by 3 bases and J by 4 bases, and 15 bases separated the two germline ends. The chain's CDR3 is CASSQGGHQSTEAFF. The CDR3 coding sequence is TGTGCCAGCAGCCAGGGAGGGCATCAGAGCACTGAAGCTTTCTTT.

The count of this clone is one. The chain joins TRBV6-2 or TRBV6-3 to TRBJ1-6; D not resolved. The CDR3 totals 13 residues. V gave up 2 bases and J gave up 6 bases, with 5 bases separating them. Germline CDR1 and CDR2: MNHEY and SVGEGT. The CDR3 sequence is CASSYEGNSPLHF. CDR3 DNA sequence: TGTGCCAGCAGTTACGAGGGTAATTCACCCCTCCACTTT.

The V and J genes are TRBV5-1 and TRBJ2-3; a possible D gene is TRBD2 (6 bases). CDR1 is SGHRS, CDR2 YFSETQ, per germline. The CDR3 contains 15 residues. Trimming removed 4 bases from V and 4 bases from J, with 16 bases in between. This chain's CDR3 is CASSPLAAGPDTQYF. As DNA, the CDR3 is TGCGCCAGCAGCCCACTAGCAGCCGGCCCAGATACGCAGTATTTT.

The chain uses TRBV9 and TRBJ2-5; 8 bases agree with TRBD2. Germline CDR1 reads SGDLS; CDR2 reads YYNGEE. J gave up 1 base and V 0 bases, and 5 bases lay outside the gene matches. The CDR3 is 16 residues long. The CDR3 DNA reads TGTGCCAGCAGCGTAGGAGGGAGCGGGAGCCAAGAGACCCAGTACTTC. It encodes CASSVGGSGSQETQYF.

The chain has TRBV29-1 and TRBJ2-2; 9 nucleotides align to TRBD1. V was clipped by 4 bases and J by 1 base; unmatched bases: 1. CDR3 length: 14 amino acids. Germline assignment: CDR1 SQVTM and CDR2 ANQGSEA. The CDR3 loop is CSVVDRGNTGELFF. Here the CDR3 DNA reads TGCAGCGTTGTGGACAGGGGGAACACCGGGGAGCTGTTTTTT.

This chain uses TRBV5-6 with TRBJ2-1; 7 bases are a match to TRBD1. The CDR3 has 16 residues. Germline trimming cut 5 bases from V and 2 bases from J; bases unmatched to any gene: 10. CDR1 and CDR2 (germline): SGHDT, YYEEEE. Written as DNA, the CDR3 is TGTGCCAGCAGTAAATTGCAGACAGGGACCTACAATGAGCAGTTCTTC. This codes for CASSKLQTGTYNEQFF.

The chain couples TRBV7-2 to TRBJ1-6; 11 bases are shared with TRBD1. CDR1 is SGHTA and CDR2 is FQGNSA in the germline V gene. The V and J ends lost 5 bases and 9 bases, in that order; junction bases with no gene match: 12. The CDR3 extends over 17 amino acids. The CDR3 DNA follows: TGTGCCAGCAGCAAGCAAATCGGACAGGGGGCTTCTTCACCCCTCCACTTT. This encodes CASSKQIGQGASSPLHF.

This chain connects TRBV10-3 to TRBJ1-3; tentatively, D is TRBD1 (6 bases). The CDR3 contains 16 residues. V lost 5 bases and J lost 4, with 18 bases in between. Germline V gene data show CDR1 as ENHRY and CDR2 as SYGVKD. CDR3 DNA: TGTGCCATCAGTACCGACCTCACAGGGTTAGGAAACACCATATATTTT. Translated: CAISTDLTGLGNTIYF.

The V call is TRBV10-3, the J call TRBJ2-3; 11 positions agree with TRBD1. CDR1 ENHRY and CDR2 SYGVKD come from the germline V gene. V dropped 9 bases and J dropped 3; count of bases not matched to a gene: 5. CDR3 size: 14 residues. CDR3 loop: CAILRDRGTDTQYF. DNA of the CDR3: TGTGCCATTCTCCGGGACAGGGGGACAGATACGCAGTATTTT.

The rearrangement joins TRBV4-2 to TRBJ2-3, with D possibly being TRBD2 (7 bases). CDR3 length equals 15 residues. The germline CDR1 and CDR2 sequences are LGHNA and YNFKEQ. Trimming removed 4 bases from V and 5 bases from J, with 16 bases in between. CDR3 sequence (DNA): TGTGCCAGCAGCCCCACGGGCGGGGGCCGAGATACGCAGTATTTT. Amino acids: CASSPTGGGRDTQYF.

The J gene is TRBJ1-6, the V gene TRBV6-1; D gene uncertain. The V gene's germline CDR1 is MNHNS and CDR2 SASEGT. The CDR3 runs 18 residues. V lost 1 base to trimming and J lost 7 bases, with 20 bases between them. CDR3 in DNA: TGTGCCAGCAGTGAAGTACGAGGGTTCGGACTCGGCAATTCACCCCTCCACTTT. It is translated as CASSEVRGFGLGNSPLHF.